The entry below gives a single TCR beta chain sequence along with its context. This clone was found once. Its antigen is still unknown. No qualities accompany the bases; no much larger clone lies one base away. Genomic DNA was extracted from sorted cells for sequencing of the TCRbeta CDR3 region. TCRbeta CDR3 regions were sequenced using the immunoSEQ Assay. Drawn from immuneACCESS, this table holds only the in-frame rearrangements with V and J called that TCRdb kept. Clones are partly lost; checked studies trace under half to an unresolved V gene and leave the rest unexplained. Recorded for this sample are 55,000 to 65,000 clones; roughly 85% of them occurred a single time. The ten largest clonotypes hold under 5% of the sample. This specimen belongs to a study of OX40 agonist ivuxolimab in advanced cancers. A note on the overall study: Ivuxolimab was a fully human IgG2 agonistic monoclonal antibody targeting the costimulatory receptor OX40 (CD134). Three dose-escalation patients achieved partial responses, one with hepatocellular carcinoma and two with cutaneous melanoma. Among the roughly 52 dose-escalation patients, around 19 had hepatocellular carcinoma, around 15 melanoma, 9 renal cell carcinoma and 9 head and neck cancer. The monotherapy dose-escalation portion (N ≈ 56 patients) of the phase I ivuxolimab trial is reported in the paper. Peripheral TCRbeta sequencing was intended to test whether TCR sequence diversity was altered and clonal T-cell expansion was caused by ivuxolimab. Intravenous ivuxolimab was administered to patients every 2 weeks at six dose levels: 0.01, 0.1, 0.3, 1.5, 3 and 10 mg/kg. Prior anti-PD-1, anti-PD-L1 or anti-CTLA-4 therapy was permitted, and approximately 39% of dose-escalation patients had received checkpoint inhibitors. The dose-escalation cohort was about 86% male with a mean age of approximately 59 years, ranging from 23 to 79.

Study-level results and caveats: In the 0.1-3.0 mg/kg groups, partial responders were among the patients with the lowest normalized peripheral clonal expansion, particularly in CD8+ T cells. On average, CD8+ T cells showed more expanded clones than CD4+ T cells after ivuxolimab. Which antigens the clonally expanded peripheral T cells were specific for was not determined. Clonal expansion of both CD4+ and CD8+ blood T cells was observed from baseline to week 6 at doses 0.1 to 3.0 mg/kg. Low levels of normalized T-cell clonal expansion were also seen in some patients who did not respond.

Germline trimming: 6 bases from V, 3 bases from J; junction bases outside gene matches: 4. The CDR3 starts with the cysteine, ends with the phenylalanine, and has 14 residues. Of the read, only the CDR3 DNA is kept; its 42 bases are in frame from base 1. The germline V gene (reference sequence) specifies LNHDA as CDR1 and SQIVND as CDR2. Patients with a history of autoimmune disease or receiving systemic immunosuppression were excluded from the trial. In every dose cohort, peripheral blood was drawn for TCR sequencing at baseline, cycle 4 day 1, and cycle 7 day 1. Samples came from an open-label, multicenter, first-in-human phase I dose-escalation trial of ivuxolimab. The trial enrolled adults with locally advanced or metastatic head and neck squamous cell, hepatocellular, melanoma or renal cell carcinoma. Before TCR sequencing, CD4+ T cells and CD8+ T cells from peripheral blood were sorted into separate populations.

The sequence is built from TRBV19 and TRBJ1-1, with 10 junctional bases fitting TRBD1. This specimen was CD4+ or CD8+ T cells sorted from blood, taken in a trial of the OX40 agonist ivuxolimab. The clonotype originates from an adult with an advanced solid tumor such as melanoma, head and neck, liver or kidney cancer. In nucleotides, the sequence is TGTGCCAGTAGGGACAGGGGGGTGGACACTGAAGCTTTCTTT. Its product reads: CASRDRGVDTEAFF. Full variable domain (CDR3 extended with the reference TRBV19 and TRBJ1-1 proteins): DGGITQSPKYLFRKEGQNVTLSCEQNLNHDAMYWYRQDPGQGLRLIYYSQIVNDFQKGDIAEGYSVSREKKESFPLTVTSAQKNPTAFYLCASRDRGVDTEAFFGQGTRLTVV.